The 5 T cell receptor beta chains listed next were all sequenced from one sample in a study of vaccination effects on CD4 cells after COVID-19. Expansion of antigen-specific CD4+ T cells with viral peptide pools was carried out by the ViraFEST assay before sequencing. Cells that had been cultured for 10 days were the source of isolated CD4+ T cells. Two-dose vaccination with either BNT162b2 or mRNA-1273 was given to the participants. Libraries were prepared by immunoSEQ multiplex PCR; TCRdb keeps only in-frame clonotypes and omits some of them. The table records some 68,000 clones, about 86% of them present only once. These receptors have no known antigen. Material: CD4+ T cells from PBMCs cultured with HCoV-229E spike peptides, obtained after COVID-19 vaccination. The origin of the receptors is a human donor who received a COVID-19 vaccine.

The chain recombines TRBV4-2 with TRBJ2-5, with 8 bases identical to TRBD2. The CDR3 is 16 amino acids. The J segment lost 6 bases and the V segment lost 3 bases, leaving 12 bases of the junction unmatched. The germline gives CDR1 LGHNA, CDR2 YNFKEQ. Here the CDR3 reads CASSHLGGDGMKTQYF. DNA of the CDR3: TGTGCCAGCAGCCATCTCGGGGGGGACGGTATGAAGACCCAGTACTTC.

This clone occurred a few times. DNA for the CDR3: TGCGCCAGCAGCCCACAGGGTGAGCACACTGAAGCTTTCTTT. Encoded protein: CASSPQGEHTEAFF. This rearrangement joins TRBV5-1 to TRBJ1-1, with D possibly matching TRBD1 (6 bases). Germline CDR1 and CDR2: SGHRS and YFSETQ. Deletions cut 4 bases from V and 3 bases from J, with 13 bases between. The CDR3 is made up of 14 amino acids.

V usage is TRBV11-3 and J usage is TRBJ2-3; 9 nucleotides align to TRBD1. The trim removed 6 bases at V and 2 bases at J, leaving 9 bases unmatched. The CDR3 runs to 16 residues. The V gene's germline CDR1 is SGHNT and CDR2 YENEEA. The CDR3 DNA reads TGTGCCAGCAGTCGAACCGGGACAGGGCCCACAGATACGCAGTATTTT. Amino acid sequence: CASSRTGTGPTDTQYF.

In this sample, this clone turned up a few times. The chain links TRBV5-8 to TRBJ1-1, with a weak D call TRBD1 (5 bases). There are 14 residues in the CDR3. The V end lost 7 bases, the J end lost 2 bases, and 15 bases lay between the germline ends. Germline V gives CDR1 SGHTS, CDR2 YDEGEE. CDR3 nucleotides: TGTGCCAGCCCCGGGGGAGGGTTAAACACTGAAGCTTTCTTT. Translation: CASPGGGLNTEAFF. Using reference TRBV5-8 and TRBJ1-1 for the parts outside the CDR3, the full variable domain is EAGVTQSPTHLIKTRGQQATLRCSPISGHTSVYWYQQALGLGLQFLLWYDEGEERNRGNFPPRFSGRQFPNYSSELNVNALELEDSALYLCASPGGGLNTEAFFGQGTRLTVV.

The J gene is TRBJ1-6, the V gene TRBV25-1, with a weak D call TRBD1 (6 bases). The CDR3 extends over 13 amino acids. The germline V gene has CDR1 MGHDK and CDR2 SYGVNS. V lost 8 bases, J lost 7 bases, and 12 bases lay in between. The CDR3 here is CASSGDGNSPLHF. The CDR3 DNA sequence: TGTGCCAGCTCAGGGGATGGGAATTCACCCCTCCACTTT.